This T cell receptor (beta chain) derives from a study of shared clonotypes between healthy human individuals. As regards this clone: The antigen is not known.

Profiled with immunoSEQ multiplex PCR; TCRdb holds only in-frame clones, not every one. The sample has over a million clones; about 96% are singletons. The study's findings and limits: Among non-shared clonotypes, generation probabilities were lower than among those shared by all four donors.

The CDR3 runs 15 residues. V lost 0 bases to trimming and J lost 4 bases, with 12 bases between them. In germline, CDR1 is SGHRS, CDR2 YFSETQ. The chain employs TRBV5-1 and TRBJ2-3, with a weak D call TRBD2 (5 bases). This clonotype was obtained from a man aged 25-45 years in good health. The specimen sequenced was naive CD4+ T cells sorted from blood. Indicated subset: CD45RA+ positively selected. The CDR3 protein is CASSLDGVSADTQYF. DNA for the CDR3: TGCGCCAGCAGCTTGGACGGGGTGTCAGCAGATACGCAGTATTTT.